This entry features one TCR beta chain sequence. The data stem from a study of CD8+ T cells in alopecia areata. Trimming at V came to 6 bases and at J to 6 bases, leaving 8 bases not matched to a gene. There are 14 residues in the CDR3. Germline values: CDR1 SNHLY, CDR2 FYNNEI. Extraction of RNA preceded its reverse transcription into cDNA, which served as the sequencing template. Here immunoSEQ multiplex PCR was the method, and the copy in TCRdb shows in-frame clones only, minus some. The table lists some 88,000 clones, 44% of them singletons. Treatment reported: oral pan-JAK inhibitor, 5-10 mg twice daily.

The TCR comes from a human donor with alopecia areata. The source material was CD8+ T cells sorted from blood, sampled at week 24, from a patient treated with tofacitinib. The chain links TRBV2 to TRBJ1-2; 9 nucleotides agree with TRBD1. CDR3 in amino acids: CASRERTGADGYTF. As DNA, the CDR3 is TGTGCCAGCAGAGAACGGACAGGGGCGGATGGCTACACCTTC.